These 24 T cell receptor beta chains came from one sample sequenced in a study of cytomegalovirus exposure and HLA in healthy donors. Profiled with immunoSEQ multiplex PCR; TCRdb holds only in-frame clones, not every one. The sample lists 350,000 or so clones, 86% seen once, with roughly 0.8% in the top ten. The sample taken for sequencing was PBMCs. All receptors derive from a woman aged 18-35 years in good health and CMV-seronegative.

This clone was observed a few times. This rearrangement joins TRBV7-7 to TRBJ2-7; 12 bases agree with TRBD2. From germline, CDR1 is SSHAT and CDR2 FNYEAQ (reference sequence). V was pared by 5 bases and J by 0 bases, with 5 bases of the junction left unmatched. The CDR3 is made up of 16 amino acids. The CDR3 DNA follows: TGTGCCAGCAGCCCTCTAGCGGGAGGGAACTCCTACGAGCAGTACTTC. The encoded protein is CASSPLAGGNSYEQYF.

The genes are TRBV4-2 and TRBJ2-1, with TRBD2 matching 10 bases. The CDR3 spans 20 residues. Germline V gene lookup returns CDR1 LGHNA and CDR2 YNFKEQ. V was pared by 3 bases and J by 7 bases, with 21 bases of the junction left unmatched. The CDR3 DNA follows: TGTGCCAGCAGCCATCCATACGCGAAGCGGGAGGGCCGGTCAGAAAATGAGCAGTTCTTC. Its protein is CASSHPYAKREGRSENEQFF.

The chain links TRBV2 to TRBJ1-1; 9 bases match TRBD1. The CDR3 has 16 amino acids. The germline CDR1 and CDR2 sequences are SNHLY and FYNNEI. V trimming: 9 bases; J trimming: 3 bases; junction bases outside the gene matches: 14. The DNA of the CDR3 is TGTGCCAGTCTGAGGGACAGGGTAGGTCGGGACACTGAAGCTTTCTTT. As protein: CASLRDRVGRDTEAFF.

V is TRBV7-2 and J is TRBJ2-1, with 7 bases identical to TRBD2. Looked up from germline, CDR1 is SGHTA and CDR2 is FQGNSA. The CDR3 has 14 amino acids. The trim removed 1 base at V and 6 bases at J, leaving 3 bases unmatched. The CDR3 DNA reads TGTGCCAGCAGCTTAGGGCTAGCGGTCAATGAGCAGTTCTTC. This codes for CASSLGLAVNEQFF.

This chain uses TRBV13 with TRBJ1-1, with D perhaps TRBD1 (5 bases). CDR1 is PRHDT and CDR2 is FYEKMQ in the germline V gene (reference sequence). There are 13 residues in the CDR3. Trimming cost V 2 bases and J 3 bases, with 7 bases left between them. This chain's CDR3 is CASSLRGYTEAFF. The CDR3 nucleotides read TGTGCCAGCAGCTTAAGGGGCTACACTGAAGCTTTCTTT.

V and J are TRBV6-5 and TRBJ1-2, with D unresolved. Germline CDR1 and CDR2: MNHEY and SVGAGI. Trimming pared 2 bases from V and 8 bases from J, leaving 9 bases between. This CDR3 has 12 amino acids. The CDR3 region has the DNA TGTGCCAGCAGTTACCCTCGCGGGGGCTACACCTTC. This codes for CASSYPRGGYTF.

The genes are TRBV7-3 and TRBJ2-3, with 10 bases aligning to TRBD2. J gave up 4 bases and V 4 bases, and 17 bases lay outside the gene matches. Germline loops: CDR1 SGHTA, CDR2 FQGTGA. The CDR3 has 19 amino acids. Here the CDR3 reads CASSSLPLAGDGGADTQYF. The CDR3 region has the DNA TGTGCCAGCAGCTCGCTACCGCTAGCGGGAGACGGGGGCGCAGATACGCAGTATTTT.

The chain employs TRBV9 and TRBJ1-4, with a tentative D call TRBD1 (6 bases). V was pared by 0 bases and J by 6 bases, with 21 bases between. CDR3 length: 18 residues. Germline V CDR1 and CDR2: SGDLS, YYNGEE. The CDR3 protein is CASSVVFRHVGAHEKLFF. CDR3 bases: TGTGCCAGCAGCGTAGTTTTTCGGCATGTGGGGGCGCATGAAAAACTGTTTTTT. Full variable domain (outside the CDR3, taken from reference TRBV9 and TRBJ1-4): DSGVTQTPKHLITATGQRVTLRCSPRSGDLSVYWYQQSLDQGLQFLIQYYNGEERAKGNILERFSAQQFPDLHSELNLSSLELGDSALYFCASSVVFRHVGAHEKLFFGSGTQLSVL.

The rearrangement uses TRBV6-5 and TRBJ2-7; TRBD1 matches at 8 bases. The CDR3 covers 13 residues. V gave up 5 bases and J gave up 4 bases; unmatched junction bases: 4. Germline V gives CDR1 MNHEY, CDR2 SVGAGI. CDR3 sequence (DNA): TGTGCCAGCAGTCCGGGACAGGAGTACGAGCAGTACTTC. Amino acids: CASSPGQEYEQYF.

V usage is TRBV9 and J usage is TRBJ2-7, with D unclear. The CDR3 runs 13 residues. Germline loops: CDR1 SGDLS, CDR2 YYNGEE. Trimming took off 0 bases at V and 5 bases at J, with 9 bases between the two ends. The CDR3 loop reads CASSVGAQNEQYF. The DNA for the CDR3 is TGTGCCAGCAGCGTAGGGGCGCAGAACGAGCAGTACTTC.

The J gene is TRBJ1-1, the V gene TRBV2; D is unclear. V was clipped by 8 bases and J by 3 bases, with 7 bases between them. Germline V gives CDR1 SNHLY, CDR2 FYNNEI. The CDR3 is 11 residues long. CDR3 bases: TGTGCCAGCCAATCAGACACTGAAGCTTTCTTT. This translates into CASQSDTEAFF.

This clone was seen a single time. The chain has TRBV7-9 and TRBJ1-4; D remains unclear. Between the trimmed V and J ends, which lost 2 bases and 8 bases, there was a span of 15 bases. This CDR3 contains 15 residues. Germline V lookup: CDR1 SEHNR, CDR2 FQNEAQ (reference sequence). CDR3 DNA sequence: TGTGCCAGCAGCTTACGGGGAGGAGCAGAGGAAAAACTGTTTTTT. Protein sequence: CASSLRGGAEEKLFF. The full variable domain, rest sourced from reference TRBV7-9 and TRBJ1-4, is DTGVSQNPRHKITKRGQNVTFRCDPISEHNRLYWYRQTLGQGPEFLTYFQNEAQLEKSRLLSDRFSAERPKGSFSTLEIQRTEQGDSAMYLCASSLRGGAEEKLFFGSGTQLSVL.

As for this clone: At the DNA level, this CDR3 is encoded by other sequences in the same sample as well. The chain couples TRBV6-1 to TRBJ2-1; 10 bases align to TRBD1. V trimming: 4 bases; J trimming: 9 bases; junction bases outside the gene matches: 3. This CDR3 region has 13 residues. Germline CDR1 MNHNS, CDR2 SASEGT. The CDR3 loop reads CASSGQGAGEQFF. In DNA form, the CDR3 reads TGTGCCAGCAGTGGACAGGGGGCGGGTGAGCAGTTCTTC.

V and J are TRBV5-6 and TRBJ2-1, with 7 bases fitting TRBD2. There are 15 residues in the CDR3. The germline V gene has CDR1 SGHDT and CDR2 YYEEEE. V shed 4 bases, J shed 4 bases, and the junction held 8 bases outside the gene matches. CDR3 region: CASSRASGKYNEQFF. CDR3 DNA sequence: TGTGCCAGCAGCAGGGCCAGCGGGAAGTACAATGAGCAGTTCTTC.

This chain joins TRBV7-6 and TRBJ2-1, with no clear D. The CDR3 sequence is 12 residues long. The germline CDR1 and CDR2 sequences are SGHVS and FNYEAQ. The V gene lost 0 bases and the J gene lost 8 bases, with 5 bases spanning the gap. The CDR3: CASSLARDEQFF. Here the CDR3 DNA reads TGTGCCAGCAGCTTAGCGCGCGATGAGCAGTTCTTC.

The gene calls are TRBV7-9 and TRBJ1-2; tentatively, D is TRBD1 (5 bases). Germline V gene sequence: CDR1 SEHNR, CDR2 FQNEAQ (reference sequence). The CDR3 has 16 amino acids. With 5 bases removed from V and 4 bases from J, the gap between germline ends came to 20 bases. For the CDR3, the DNA is TGTGCCAGCAGCCCCGTGGGGGGGTTTAATAGCTATGGCTACACCTTC. This gives the protein CASSPVGGFNSYGYTF.

This clone was seen once. The J gene is TRBJ2-7, the V gene TRBV28, with D possibly being TRBD2 (6 bases). Germline values: CDR1 MDHEN, CDR2 SYDVKM. This CDR3 region has 14 residues. Trimming removed 3 bases from V and 1 base from J, with 10 bases in between. The CDR3 coding sequence is TGTGCCAGCAGTTTTCCCGGGGGATCCTACGAGCAGTACTTC. Its protein is CASSFPGGSYEQYF.

CDR3 sequence (DNA): TGCGCCAGCAGCCCGACGGGGGGCACAGATACGCAGTATTTT. It translates to CASSPTGGTDTQYF. The chain links TRBV4-3 to TRBJ2-3; TRBD2 might be the D (6 bases). The germline CDR1 and CDR2 sequences are LGHNA and YSLEER. Trimming shortened V by 4 bases and J by 1 base, and 9 bases separated the two germline ends. This CDR3 is 14 amino acids long.

With regard to this clone: Additional DNA sequences in this sample encode the identical CDR3. V is TRBV9 and J is TRBJ2-1; D might be TRBD2 (5 bases). This CDR3 is built from 15 residues. CDR1 SGDLS and CDR2 YYNGEE come from the germline V gene. The V gene lost 0 bases and the J gene lost 1 base, with 8 bases spanning the gap. CDR3 residues: CASSVGSGSYNEQFF. CDR3 DNA sequence: TGTGCCAGCAGCGTAGGAAGCGGATCCTACAATGAGCAGTTCTTC.

The chain uses TRBV6-5 and TRBJ2-7, with TRBD1 matching over 10 bases. J was trimmed by 6 bases and V by 6 bases; bases with no gene match: 11. The CDR3 is made up of 15 amino acids. Looked up from germline, CDR1 is MNHEY and CDR2 is SVGAGI. In nucleotides, the CDR3 is TGTGCCAGCAGACCCCGGACAGGGGGTTCTCTCGAGCAGTACTTC. As protein: CASRPRTGGSLEQYF.

V gene TRBV4-1 combines with J gene TRBJ2-2; 13 positions agree with TRBD2. The CDR3 has 19 residues. V lost 2 bases to trimming and J lost 1 base; unmatched junction nucleotides: 7. CDR1 is MGHRA and CDR2 is YSYEKL in the germline V gene. CDR3 protein: CASSQQTSGRAGNTGELFF. In DNA, the CDR3 is TGCGCCAGCAGCCAACAAACTAGCGGGAGGGCCGGGAACACCGGGGAGCTGTTTTTT.

CDR3 coding DNA: TGTGCCAGCTCACCGGGGGCAGGGGGGAATGAGCAGTTCTTC. Amino acid sequence: CASSPGAGGNEQFF. The chain has TRBV18 and TRBJ2-1, with a possible D match to TRBD1 (7 bases). Germline V gives CDR1 KGHSH, CDR2 LQKENI. Trimming left V 3 bases short and J 7 bases short, with 13 bases between. This CDR3 has 14 amino acids.

The chain couples TRBV10-3 to TRBJ2-1, with 14 bases that match TRBD2. Germline V gene sequence: CDR1 ENHRY, CDR2 SYGVKD. The CDR3 contains 16 residues. V trimming: 6 bases; J trimming: 2 bases; junction bases outside the gene matches: 3. CDR3 region: CAIRGTSGSPYNEQFF. CDR3 DNA: TGTGCCATCAGGGGGACTAGCGGGAGTCCCTACAATGAGCAGTTCTTC.

This chain uses TRBV27 with TRBJ1-2, with D perhaps matching TRBD1 (6 bases). Trimming cost V 6 bases and J 1 base, with 15 bases left between them. CDR3 length: 15 residues. The germline CDR1 and CDR2 sequences are MNHEY and SMNVEV (reference sequence). The CDR3, as DNA: TGTGCCAGCAGGGAGATGCACAGGGATAACTATGGCTACACCTTC. Its translation: CASREMHRDNYGYTF.